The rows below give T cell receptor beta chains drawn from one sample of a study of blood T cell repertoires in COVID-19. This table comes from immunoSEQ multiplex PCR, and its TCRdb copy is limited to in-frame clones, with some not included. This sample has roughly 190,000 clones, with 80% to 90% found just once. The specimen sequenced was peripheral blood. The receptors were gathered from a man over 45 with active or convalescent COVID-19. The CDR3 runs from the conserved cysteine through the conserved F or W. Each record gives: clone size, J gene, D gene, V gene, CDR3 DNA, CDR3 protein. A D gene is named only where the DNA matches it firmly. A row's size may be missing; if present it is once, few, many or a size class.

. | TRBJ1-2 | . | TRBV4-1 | TGCGCCAGCAGCCACCTCTTGGGCGGGGGGCGAAACTATGGCTACACCTTC | CASSHLLGGGRNYGYTF
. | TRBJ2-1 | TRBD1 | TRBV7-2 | TGTGCCAGCGCTGGTACCGGGACAGGGTTATTGGGGTCCTACAATGAGCAGTTCTTC | CASAGTGTGLLGSYNEQFF
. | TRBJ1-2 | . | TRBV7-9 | TGTGCCAGCAGCTTATACCCCATTAGGGGCAACTATGGCTACACCTTC | CASSLYPIRGNYGYTF
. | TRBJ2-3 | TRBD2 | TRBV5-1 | TGCGCCAGCAGCTTGGAGGGACTAATCACAGATACGCAGTATTTT | CASSLEGLITDTQYF
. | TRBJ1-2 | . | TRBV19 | TGTGCCAGTAGTGACCAGGCGGGAGCTAACTATGGCTACACCTTC | CASSDQAGANYGYTF
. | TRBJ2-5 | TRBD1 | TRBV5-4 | TGTGCCAGCAGCTTTACTAGACAGGGAGAGACCCAGTACTTC | CASSFTRQGETQYF
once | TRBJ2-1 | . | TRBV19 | TGTGCCAGTAGACGCGGGGGCGGGAGATATGAGCAGTTCTTC | CASRRGGGRYEQFF
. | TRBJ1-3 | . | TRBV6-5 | TGTGCCAGCAGCGATACTGTTGGCTCTGGAAACACCATATATTTT | CASSDTVGSGNTIYF
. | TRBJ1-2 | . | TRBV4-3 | TGCGCCAGCAGCCAGGGCGGGGGGGCGCAGGGCTATGGCTACACCTTC | CASSQGGGAQGYGYTF
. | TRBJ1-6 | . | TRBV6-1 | TGTGCCAGCAGTGATACTTTCAATTCACCCCTCCACTTT | CASSDTFNSPLHF
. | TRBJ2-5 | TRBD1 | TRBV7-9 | TGTGCCAGCAGCTTAGGGATAATGGGGCAGGACAGGGAGACCCAGTACTTC | CASSLGIMGQDRETQYF
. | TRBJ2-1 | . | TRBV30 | TGTGCCTGGAGTAATCCGTCCAGCTCCTACAATGAGCAGTTCTTC | CAWSNPSSSYNEQFF
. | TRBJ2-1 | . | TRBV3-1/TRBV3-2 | TGTGCCAGCAGCCAACCCAGCCGCTGGCGGAATGAGCAGTTCTTC | CASSQPSRWRNEQFF
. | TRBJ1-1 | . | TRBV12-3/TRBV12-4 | TGTGCCAGCAGCTCCACCGGGACTGAAGCTTTCTTT | CASSSTGTEAFF
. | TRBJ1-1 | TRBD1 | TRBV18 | TGTGCCAGCTCACCACCGGGCAGGGGGCCCTCTAGGGGGACTGAAGCTTTCTTT | CASSPPGRGPSRGTEAFF
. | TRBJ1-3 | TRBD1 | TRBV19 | TGTGCCAGTAGTATTGACGGACAGGGTCTTTTCTCTGGAAACACCATATATTTT | CASSIDGQGLFSGNTIYF
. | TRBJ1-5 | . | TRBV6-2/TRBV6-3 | TGTGCCAGCAGCCGACAGGAGGACAATCAGCCCCAGCATTTT | CASSRQEDNQPQHF
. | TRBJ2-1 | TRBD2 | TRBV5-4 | TGTGCCAGCAGCTTGTACGGGAGGGCCCGGAGCTCCTACAATGAGCAGTTCTTC | CASSLYGRARSSYNEQFF
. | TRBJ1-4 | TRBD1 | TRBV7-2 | TGTGCCAGCAGCTCGCTGGGGGACAGGGATGAAAAACTGTTTTTT | CASSSLGDRDEKLFF
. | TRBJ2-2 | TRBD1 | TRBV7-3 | TGTGCCAGCAGCACCAAAGGGGGCTTGGACACCGGGGAGCTGTTTTTT | CASSTKGGLDTGELFF
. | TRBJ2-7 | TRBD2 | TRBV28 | TGTGCCAGCAGTTTAGGACTAGCGCTGACCTACGAGCAGTACTTC | CASSLGLALTYEQYF
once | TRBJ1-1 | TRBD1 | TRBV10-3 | TGTGCCATCACCTTCGACAGGGGCAACACTGAAGCTTTCTTT | CAITFDRGNTEAFF
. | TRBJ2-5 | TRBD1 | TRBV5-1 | TGCGCCAGCAGGCCGGACAGGGGGGTGGAAGAGACCCAGTACTTC | CASRPDRGVEETQYF
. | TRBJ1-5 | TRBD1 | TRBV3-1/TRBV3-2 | TGTGCCAGCAGCCAAGATCCCGGAAAGGGGGCTGGCAATCAGCCCCAGCATTTT | CASSQDPGKGAGNQPQHF
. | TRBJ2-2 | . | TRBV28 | TGTGCCAGCAACCCCTCACTAGCCCCAGCCGGGGAGCTGTTTTTT | CASNPSLAPAGELFF
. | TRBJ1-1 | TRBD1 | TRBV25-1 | TGTGCCAGCAGTGAAGAAGGGACAGGATTGGTGGCTGAAGCTTTCTTT | CASSEEGTGLVAEAFF
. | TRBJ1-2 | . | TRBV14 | TGTGCCAGCAGCCCGATAACCCTCGAGAACTATGGCTACACCTTC | CASSPITLENYGYTF
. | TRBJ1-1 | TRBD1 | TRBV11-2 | TGTGCCAGCAGCTTATTGGGACAGGGGGCGTCTTGGACTGAAGCTTTCTTT | CASSLLGQGASWTEAFF
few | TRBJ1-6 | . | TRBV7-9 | TGTGCCAGCAGCTTAGTTCTCAGGGGTATTTCACCCCTCCACTTT | CASSLVLRGISPLHF
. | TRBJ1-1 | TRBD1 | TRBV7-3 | TGTGCCACCCAACAGGGGGGAGCCACTGAAGCTTTCTTT | CATQQGGATEAFF
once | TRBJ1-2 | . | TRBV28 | TGTGCCAGCAGTTCCGGATTAGGGGTCTATGGCTACACCTTC | CASSSGLGVYGYTF
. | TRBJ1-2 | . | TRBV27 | TGTGCCAGCAGTTTGGGGGGGCTGGGTGGCTACACCTTC | CASSLGGLGGYTF
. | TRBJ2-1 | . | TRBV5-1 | TGCGCCAGCAGCTTGGCGAAGAGCTCCTACAATGAGCAGTTCTTC | CASSLAKSSYNEQFF
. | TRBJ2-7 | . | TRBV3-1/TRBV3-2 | TGTGCCAGCAGCCAAGGAGGTGGGAGAGGCTCCTACGAGCAGTACTTC | CASSQGGGRGSYEQYF
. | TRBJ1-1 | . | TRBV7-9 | TGTGCCAGCAGCCAACGGGGGGAAGACTTT | CASSQRGEDF
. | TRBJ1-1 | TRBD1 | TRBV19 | TGTGCCAGTAGTCTACCCTTCCCGGGACAGGCCTACACTGAAGCTTTCTTT | CASSLPFPGQAYTEAFF
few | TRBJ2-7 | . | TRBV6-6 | TGTGCCAGCAGTTACAACGACATCTCCTACGAGCAGTACTTC | CASSYNDISYEQYF
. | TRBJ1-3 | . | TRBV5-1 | TGCGCCAGCAGCTTGGGTCGCCAGGGTTACTCTGGAAACACCATATATTTT | CASSLGRQGYSGNTIYF
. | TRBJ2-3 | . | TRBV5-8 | TGTGCCAGCAGCTTGGGAGGGGATACGCAGTATTTT | CASSLGGDTQYF
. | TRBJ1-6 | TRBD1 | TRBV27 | TGTGCCAGCAGCCCCGCGACAGGGGGAAATTCACCCCTCCACTTT | CASSPATGGNSPLHF
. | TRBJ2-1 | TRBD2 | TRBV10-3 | TGTGCCAACGGGGATAGCGGGGGCCCCTACAATGAGCAGTTCTTC | CANGDSGGPYNEQFF
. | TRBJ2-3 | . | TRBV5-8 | TGTGCCAGCAGCTTGCGTGAGGAGCATTTT | CASSLREEHF
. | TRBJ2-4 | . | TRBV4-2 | TGTGCCAGCAGCCAAGATTCAGGGCGGTCCAAAAACATTCAGTACTTC | CASSQDSGRSKNIQYF
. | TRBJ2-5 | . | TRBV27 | TGTGCCAGCAGTCCAGGGTGGGAGACCCAGTACTTC | CASSPGWETQYF
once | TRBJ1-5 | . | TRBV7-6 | TGTGCCAGCAGCTTAACAGTTGGCAGCAATCAGCCCCAGCATTTT | CASSLTVGSNQPQHF
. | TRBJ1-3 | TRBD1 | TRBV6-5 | TGTGCCAGCAGAATTGGACAGGCTGGAAACACCATATATTTT | CASRIGQAGNTIYF
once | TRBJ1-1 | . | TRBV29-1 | TGCAGCGTTGAAGGAGGGAGCGTCGCTGAAGCTTTCTTT | CSVEGGSVAEAFF
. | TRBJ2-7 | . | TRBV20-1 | TGCAGTGCTAGACAGGTGGGCGAGCAGTACTTC | CSARQVGEQYF
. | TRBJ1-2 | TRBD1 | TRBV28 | TGTGCCTCAGGGACAGGGGGTGGCTACACCTTC | CASGTGGGYTF
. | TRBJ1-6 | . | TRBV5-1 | TGCGCCAGCAGCTTAATGAGCTCCTATAATTCACCCCTCCACTTT | CASSLMSSYNSPLHF
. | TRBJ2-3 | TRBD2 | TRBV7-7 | TGTGCTAGCAGCTTTAGCGGGGGGCCGACAGATACGCAGTATTTT | CASSFSGGPTDTQYF
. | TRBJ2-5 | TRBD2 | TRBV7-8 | TGTGCCAGCAGCTCCCCTTTGGTAGCGGGAGAGACCCAGTACTTC | CASSSPLVAGETQYF